The entry below gives a single T cell receptor (beta chain) sequence along with its context. How the authors handled the data: Amplification from reference gene primers served as the basis for estimated nucleated cell counts. TCRdb's table, derived via immunoSEQ multiplex PCR, lists solely in-frame clones and lacks some. V and J calls plus clone size are reproduced from that table; the DNA served to infer D and trimming. The sample has roughly 170,000 clones, 60% to 80% seen once. These data come from a study of blood T cell repertoires in COVID-19. Whole-study context: Specimens from acute and convalescent COVID-19 originated in the United States, Italy and Spain. Sample material is recorded as cDNA or gDNA derived from T cells, B-cell-depleted T cells, or PBMCs.

Germline V CDR1 and CDR2: SEHNR, FQNEAQ (reference sequence). The ends lost 2 bases at V and 5 bases at J; junction bases unmatched: 5. This CDR3 is 14 amino acids long. This TCR came from a woman in her 70s with acute or convalescent COVID-19. The chain joins TRBV7-9 to TRBJ1-1, with TRBD1 matching 7 bases. The specimen sequenced was peripheral blood. The CDR3 coding sequence is TGTGCCAGCAGCTTAATTTCAGGGGGGACTGAAGCTTTCTTT. This sequence encodes CASSLISGGTEAFF.